Following are 21 T cell receptor beta chains from one sample sequenced in a study of T cell changes during pregnancy in multiple sclerosis. Clones were read by immunoSEQ multiplex PCR, and TCRdb kept only the in-frame ones, dropping some. The data show about 77,000 clones, just over 90% seen once. The sequenced sample was peripheral blood, obtained after pregnancy. These TCRs come from a female donor in good health, enrolled as a control in a pregnancy study.

The CDR3 protein is CASQRGITDTQYF. The CDR3 nucleotides are TGTGCCAGTCAGCGGGGGATCACAGATACGCAGTATTTT. The chain joins TRBV9 to TRBJ2-3; 8 nucleotides agree with TRBD2. V was pared by 8 bases and J by 2 bases, with 4 bases of the junction left unmatched. In germline, CDR1 is SGDLS, CDR2 YYNGEE. This CDR3 has 13 residues.

This chain connects TRBV6-5 to TRBJ2-1, with 10 bases fitting TRBD2. The CDR3 has 14 amino acids. Germline-derived CDR1 and CDR2 are MNHEY and SVGAGI. V lost 8 bases to trimming and J lost 3 bases; unmatched junction nucleotides: 4. CDR3 in DNA: TGTGCCAGCGGATTAGCGGGAGGCTACAATGAGCAGTTCTTC. Translating it yields CASGLAGGYNEQFF.

CDR3 DNA sequence: TGTGCCTGGAGTGTGGGGGGAGGCTCACCCCTCCACTTT. It is translated as CAWSVGGGSPLHF. The chain uses TRBV30 and TRBJ1-6; a possible D gene is TRBD1 (5 bases). The CDR3 spans 13 residues. Germline V gene lookup returns CDR1 GTSNPN and CDR2 SVGIG (reference sequence). V lost 0 bases, J lost 10 bases, and 10 bases lay in between. Based on the CDR3 plus reference TRBV30 and TRBJ1-6, the full variable domain is SQTIHQWPATLVQPVGSPLSLECTVEGTSNPNLYWYRQAAGRGLQLLFYSVGIGQISSEVPQNLSASRPQDRQFILSSKKLLLSDSGFYLCAWSVGGGSPLHFGNGTRLTVT.

The CDR3 region is CASSPPGTSGAFYEQYF. The CDR3 coding sequence is TGTGCCAGCAGTCCCCCCGGGACTAGCGGGGCCTTCTACGAGCAGTACTTC. The chain recombines TRBV28 with TRBJ2-7; 13 bases are shared with TRBD2. Losses at the gene ends were 5 bases for V and 3 bases for J; bases not matched to a gene: 10. The CDR3 totals 17 residues. Germline values: CDR1 MDHEN, CDR2 SYDVKM.

This chain links TRBV2 with TRBJ2-7; 10 positions agree with TRBD1. The length of the CDR3 is 12 residues. Germline-derived CDR1 and CDR2 are SNHLY and FYNNEI. Trimming took 7 bases from V and 8 from J; bases not matched to a gene: 5. DNA for the CDR3: TGTGCCAGCAAGGGACAGGGGTACAAGCAGTACTTC. It translates to CASKGQGYKQYF.

The chain combines TRBV5-6 with TRBJ2-4; 7 nucleotides agree with TRBD2. V shed 4 bases, J shed 0 bases, and the junction held 4 bases outside the gene matches. Germline V gene lookup returns CDR1 SGHDT and CDR2 YYEEEE. The CDR3 spans 15 residues. The CDR3, as DNA: TGTGCCAGCAGCGGAGCGGGGTTAGCCAAAAACATTCAGTACTTC. It yields the protein CASSGAGLAKNIQYF.

V gene TRBV6-5 combines with J gene TRBJ2-7, with no clear D. The CDR3 contains 13 residues. V lost 4 bases to trimming and J lost 2 bases, with 9 bases between them. From germline, CDR1 is MNHEY and CDR2 SVGAGI. CDR3 loop: CASSSSGPYEQYF. The DNA of the CDR3 is TGTGCCAGCAGTTCCTCGGGCCCCTACGAGCAGTACTTC.

The chain joins TRBV20-1 to TRBJ2-7, with D possibly TRBD2 on 5 matching bases. The CDR3 contains 10 residues. In germline, CDR1 is DFQATT, CDR2 SNEGSKA (reference sequence). Deletions cut 3 bases from V and 5 bases from J, with 5 bases between. The CDR3 nucleotides read TGCAGTGCTAGCGGGAACGAGCAGTACTTC. Translation: CSASGNEQYF.

The CDR3 DNA follows: TGCGCCAGCAGCTCAGGACAGGACACAGATACGCAGTATTTT. This translates into CASSSGQDTDTQYF. The chain couples TRBV5-1 to TRBJ2-3; 7 bases fit TRBD1. CDR1 is SGHRS, CDR2 YFSETQ, per germline. The junction had 3 bases not matched to a gene; V was cut back by 3 bases and J by 2 bases. This CDR3 has 14 residues.

The chain is built from TRBV19 and TRBJ2-7, with 14 bases aligning to TRBD2. The CDR3 has 13 residues. CDR1 and CDR2 (germline): LNHDA, SQIVND (reference sequence). The V segment lost 5 bases and the J segment 6 bases; nucleotides outside the gene matches: 0. The CDR3 bases are TGTGCCAGTAGTGGACTAGCGGGAGGCGAGCAGTACTTC. Encoded protein: CASSGLAGGEQYF.

The rearrangement uses TRBV5-1 and TRBJ2-2; 7 bases are shared with TRBD2. V lost 4 bases, J lost 5 bases, and 8 bases stayed unmatched. The CDR3 has 15 residues. Germline V lookup: CDR1 SGHRS, CDR2 YFSETQ. CDR3 residues: CASSRSGLRTGELFF. The CDR3 DNA follows: TGCGCCAGCAGCCGTAGCGGGTTGAGGACCGGGGAGCTGTTTTTT.

Notes on this clone: An end of the junction differs from the germline gene, which may be a read error. This chain connects TRBV6-1 to TRBJ1-5; D call uncertain. The length of the CDR3 is 13 residues. CDR1 is MNHNS, CDR2 SASEGT, per germline. CDR3 in amino acids: CVSSEIERQPQHF. The CDR3 coding sequence is TGTGTCAGCAGTGAAATTGAGAGACAGCCCCAGCATTTT.

The chain uses TRBV5-1 and TRBJ2-5, with 7 bases fitting TRBD2. Germline V gives CDR1 SGHRS, CDR2 YFSETQ. V dropped 3 bases and J dropped 2; count of bases not matched to a gene: 4. This CDR3 contains 14 residues. The CDR3 protein is CASSSRGVQETQYF. The CDR3 DNA is TGCGCCAGCAGCTCACGGGGGGTTCAAGAGACCCAGTACTTC.

The chain links TRBV27 to TRBJ2-2, with 14 bases lining up with TRBD2. The J segment lost 7 bases and the V segment lost 6 bases, leaving 4 bases of the junction unmatched. The CDR3 is made up of 15 amino acids. CDR1 and CDR2 (germline): MNHEY, SMNVEV (reference sequence). The CDR3 sequence is CASRRTSGRFGELFF. The DNA of the CDR3 is TGTGCCAGCAGACGGACTAGCGGGAGGTTCGGGGAGCTGTTTTTT.

V is TRBV5-6 and J is TRBJ2-7; D possibly corresponds to TRBD2 (6 bases). In germline, CDR1 is SGHDT, CDR2 YYEEEE. Trimming left V 4 bases short and J 3 bases short, with 8 bases between. The CDR3 spans 12 residues. The CDR3 region has the DNA TGTGCCAGCAGCCCGGGAGTCTACGAGCAGTACTTC. Residues: CASSPGVYEQYF.

This rearrangement joins TRBV18 to TRBJ1-2; D might be TRBD1 (5 bases). V was trimmed by 0 bases and J by 4 bases, leaving 9 bases between them. CDR3 length: 14 residues. The germline CDR1 and CDR2 sequences are KGHSH and LQKENI. This chain's CDR3 is CASSPPGGAYGYTF. The DNA for the CDR3 is TGTGCCAGCTCACCACCCGGAGGGGCCTATGGCTACACCTTC. Based on the CDR3 plus reference TRBV18 and TRBJ1-2, the full variable domain is NAGVMQNPRHLVRRRGQEARLRCSPMKGHSHVYWYRQLPEEGLKFMVYLQKENIIDESGMPKERFSAEFPKEGPSILRIQQVVRGDSAAYFCASSPPGGAYGYTFGSGTRLTVV.

This chain joins TRBV5-6 and TRBJ2-7, with 8 bases identical to TRBD1. Trimming took 2 bases from V and 3 from J; bases not matched to a gene: 7. CDR1 is SGHDT and CDR2 is YYEEEE in the germline V gene. This CDR3 region has 15 residues. The CDR3 DNA reads as TGTGCCAGCAGCTTACCGGGACAGGCACACTACGAGCAGTACTTC. Translating it yields CASSLPGQAHYEQYF.

Notes on this clone: The junction departs from the called germline gene at one end, perhaps through a read error. The rearrangement joins TRBV5-1 to TRBJ1-6; TRBD1 aligns across 7 bases. The CDR3 is made up of 14 amino acids. Germline CDR1 SGHRS, CDR2 YFSETQ. The CDR3 DNA follows: TGCGCCAGCAGCATGGGACAGAAACATTCGCCCCTCCACTTT. Its protein is CASSMGQKHSPLHF.

The chain couples TRBV19 to TRBJ2-5; weak D call: TRBD2 (6 bases). The germline V gene has CDR1 LNHDA and CDR2 SQIVND (reference sequence). The CDR3 length is 16 residues. V lost 6 bases to trimming and J lost 4 bases, with 21 bases between them. This chain's CDR3 is CASSGAKRVMGETQYF. The CDR3 DNA is TGTGCCAGTAGCGGGGCGAAGCGGGTCATGGGAGAGACCCAGTACTTC.

The rearrangement uses TRBV10-3 and TRBJ2-1, with D possibly being TRBD1 (5 bases). The V gene lost 6 bases and the J gene lost 5 bases, with 20 bases spanning the gap. Germline CDR1 is ENHRY and CDR2 is SYGVKD. This CDR3 region has 16 residues. The CDR3 reads CAISVQAAPNHNEQFF. The CDR3 DNA sequence: TGTGCCATCAGCGTACAGGCGGCCCCGAACCACAATGAGCAGTTCTTC.

The chain couples TRBV5-6 to TRBJ2-2; possible D gene TRBD2, 6 bases. The V gene lost 2 bases and the J gene lost 5 bases, with 7 bases spanning the gap. The CDR3 has 13 residues. Looked up from germline, CDR1 is SGHDT and CDR2 is YYEEEE. CDR3 protein: CASSFGGTGELFF. CDR3 nucleotides: TGTGCCAGCAGCTTCGGGGGTACCGGGGAGCTGTTTTTT.